Below, 30 T cell receptor beta chains from the same sample are listed, as sequenced in a study of T cells in localized non-small cell lung cancer. Sequencing was performed with immunoSEQ multiplex PCR; in TCRdb, only in-frame clones are kept and a portion is missing. Of roughly 1,800 clones detected, about 26% appear once; the ten largest clones hold approximately 15%. The sequences come from normal lung tissue next to the tumor, collected before any cancer treatment. These receptors all come from a female donor aged 60 or older with stage I lung adenocarcinoma.

The V and J genes are TRBV19 and TRBJ2-3; 7 bases agree with TRBD2. CDR1 is LNHDA and CDR2 is SQIVND in the germline V gene (reference sequence). Trimming cost V 6 bases and J 2 bases; bases outside gene matches: 5. The CDR3 loop spans 14 amino acids. The chain's CDR3 is CASSEAGFTDTQYF. The CDR3, as DNA: TGTGCCAGTAGCGAAGCGGGGTTCACAGATACGCAGTATTTT.

This clone was seen a few times. This chain links TRBV1 with TRBJ2-2; the D call in the table, TRBD1, was not verified against the DNA. TRBV1 is a pseudogene. The CDR3 extends over 13 amino acids. CDR3 DNA: TGCGCCAGCAGCGGACAGGGGGCCGGGGAGCTGTTTTTT. Translated: CASSGQGAGELFF.

The chain combines TRBV9 with TRBJ1-1; D gene unclear. Germline CDR1 is SGDLS and CDR2 is YYNGEE. Trimming stripped 0 bases from V and 0 bases from J, with 6 bases between. The CDR3 has 14 residues. CDR3 region: CASSVGRMNTEAFF. CDR3 nucleotides: TGTGCCAGCAGCGTAGGACGGATGAACACTGAAGCTTTCTTT.

With regard to this clone: Germline and junction disagree at one end, which may indicate a read error. The J gene is TRBJ2-3, the V gene TRBV30; D ambiguous. The CDR3 length is 12 residues. The germline gives CDR1 GTSNPN, CDR2 SVGIG (reference sequence). For the CDR3, the DNA is TGTGCCTGGAGTCCCAGCACCGATACGCAGTATTTT. Translation gives CAWSPSTDTQYF. Based on the CDR3 plus reference TRBV30 and TRBJ2-3, the full variable domain is SQTIHQWPATLVQPVGSPLSLECTVEGTSNPNLYWYRQAAGRGLQLLFYSVGIGQISSEVPQNLSASRPQDRQFILSSKKLLLSDSGFYLCAWSPSTDTQYFGPGTRLTVL.

The rearrangement joins TRBV6-8 to TRBJ1-2; TRBD1 matches 7 bases. Unmatched junction bases numbered 11, after V lost 7 bases and J lost 6 bases. The CDR3 has 14 residues. Germline CDR1 is MNHGY and CDR2 is SAAAGT. This CDR3 is CASTPTGVSNGYTF. CDR3 coding DNA: TGTGCCAGCACCCCTACAGGGGTTAGTAATGGCTACACCTTC.

By proportion, this clone is medium-sized. V usage is TRBV7-2 and J usage is TRBJ2-7, with D maybe TRBD2 (7 bases). V was clipped by 5 bases and J by 6 bases, with 14 bases between them. There are 13 residues in the CDR3. Germline values: CDR1 SGHTA, CDR2 FQGNSA. CDR3 sequence reads: CASSLWGGSEQYV. Here the CDR3 DNA reads TGTGCCAGCAGCCTTTGGGGGGGCAGCGAGCAGTACGTC.

The chain uses TRBV19 and TRBJ1-2; tentatively, D is TRBD1 (5 bases). Germline V gene lookup returns CDR1 LNHDA and CDR2 SQIVND (reference sequence). V gave up 4 bases and J gave up 6 bases, with 24 bases separating them. The CDR3 spans 17 residues. CDR3 in DNA: TGTGCCAGTAGTACCAGGTTCCCACGGGGCGAAGGAGATGGCTACACCTTC. This codes for CASSTRFPRGEGDGYTF.

The rearrangement joins TRBV5-1 to TRBJ1-1; a weak D match, TRBD1 (5 bases). This CDR3 is 16 amino acids long. The ends were cut back, 0 bases at V and 4 bases at J, with 16 bases in the middle. Germline CDR1 and CDR2: SGHRS and YFSETQ. CDR3 region: CASSLAGLGGGTEAFF. The CDR3, as DNA: TGCGCCAGCAGCTTGGCGGGTCTCGGGGGAGGCACTGAAGCTTTCTTT.

V usage is TRBV28 and J usage is TRBJ2-7; D unclear. The germline V gene has CDR1 MDHEN and CDR2 SYDVKM. The CDR3 loop spans 15 amino acids. V was clipped by 4 bases and J by 1 base, with 14 bases between them. Here the CDR3 DNA reads TGTGCCAGCAGTTCAAGGGTCTTGAGTTCCTACGAGCAGTACTTC. Amino acid sequence: CASSSRVLSSYEQYF.

This clone appeared a few times. The V and J genes are TRBV11-3 and TRBJ2-2, with 9 bases fitting TRBD2. With 5 bases clipped from V and 6 bases from J, the junction kept 7 bases outside the gene matches. Germline V CDR1 and CDR2: SGHNT, YENEEA. This CDR3 spans 15 amino acids. The CDR3 region has the DNA TGTGCCAGCAGCCAGGCGGGAGGGCCATCCGGGGAGCTGTTTTTT. Translation gives CASSQAGGPSGELFF.

This clone showed up just a few times. V is TRBV9 and J is TRBJ2-5; 14 bases align to TRBD2. The CDR3 consists of 16 residues. Germline V gene lookup returns CDR1 SGDLS and CDR2 YYNGEE. J lost 5 bases, V lost 3 bases, and 6 bases had no gene match. Here the CDR3 DNA reads TGTGCCAGCAGCGCGACTAGCGGGGGGGCCTGGGAGACCCAGTACTTC. Encoded protein: CASSATSGGAWETQYF.

There are a few counts of this clone. The chain is built from TRBV9 and TRBJ2-3, with TRBD2 matching over 7 bases. The CDR3 consists of 15 residues. With V trimmed by 6 bases and J by 2 bases, 9 bases remained unmatched. The germline V gene has CDR1 SGDLS and CDR2 YYNGEE. The CDR3 coding sequence is TGTGCCAGCACCACCTTAGCGGGCCCCACAGATACGCAGTATTTT. Encoded protein: CASTTLAGPTDTQYF.

This clone was seen more than once but under ten times. V gene TRBV30 combines with J gene TRBJ2-5, with 10 bases that match TRBD1. CDR3 length equals 15 residues. J lost 4 bases, V lost 0 bases, and 5 bases had no gene match. Germline V gives CDR1 GTSNPN, CDR2 SVGIG (reference sequence). The CDR3 loop reads CAWSVRTGGRETQYF. The CDR3 nucleotides read TGTGCCTGGAGTGTACGGACAGGGGGGAGAGAGACCCAGTACTTC.

This clone appeared a few times. The V and J genes are TRBV1 and TRBJ1-2. TRBV1 has pseudogene status. The CDR3 length is 15 residues. The CDR3 is CASSQDRGGIDGYTF. In DNA form, the CDR3 reads TGCGCCAGCAGCCAAGATCGAGGGGGGATCGATGGCTACACCTTC.

This clone was picked up a small number of times. The CDR3 spells CASSHPGNTGELFF. CDR3 DNA: TGTGCCAGCAGTCACCCAGGGAACACCGGGGAGCTGTTTTTT. The rearrangement uses TRBV6-8 and TRBJ2-2; no clear D gene. V gave up 5 bases and J gave up 1 base, with 8 bases separating them. The CDR3 is 14 amino acids. Germline CDR1 reads MNHGY; CDR2 reads SAAAGT.

This clone was observed a handful of times. This CDR3 is also generated by other DNA sequences in the sample. This chain links TRBV5-1 with TRBJ1-2; TRBD1 agrees at 7 bases. Germline V gene lookup returns CDR1 SGHRS and CDR2 YFSETQ. After removal of 3 bases from V and 2 bases from J, the junction contained 4 bases not matched to a gene. This CDR3 is built from 14 residues. CDR3 protein: CASSSKQGNYGYTF. As DNA, the CDR3 is TGCGCCAGCAGCTCGAAACAGGGGAACTATGGCTACACCTTC.

CDR3 in amino acids: CASNTQGAGNQPQHF. The CDR3 region has the DNA TGTGCCAGTAACACACAGGGGGCGGGGAATCAGCCCCAGCATTTT. The chain joins TRBV19 to TRBJ1-5; 9 nucleotides match TRBD1. Germline trimming cut 7 bases from V and 4 bases from J; bases unmatched to any gene: 8. The CDR3 extends over 15 amino acids. Germline CDR1 and CDR2: LNHDA and SQIVND (reference sequence).

This clone was seen only a few times. The chain links TRBV28 to TRBJ1-2; the D gene is possibly TRBD1 (5 bases). The germline V gene has CDR1 MDHEN and CDR2 SYDVKM. This CDR3 is built from 13 residues. The V and J ends lost 3 bases and 5 bases respectively, with 10 bases between them. This CDR3 reads CASSLRGLYGYTF. The CDR3 DNA is TGTGCCAGCAGTTTGAGGGGTTTGTATGGCTACACCTTC.

V is TRBV19 and J is TRBJ1-1; D remains unclear. The CDR3 totals 13 residues. Germline assignment: CDR1 LNHDA and CDR2 SQIVND (reference sequence). V was trimmed by 7 bases and J by 1 base, leaving 10 bases between them. CDR3 coding DNA: TGTGCCAGTATGCAGGACCCGAACACTGAAGCTTTCTTT. Protein: CASMQDPNTEAFF. Full variable domain (rest looked up from reference TRBV19 and TRBJ1-1): DGGITQSPKYLFRKEGQNVTLSCEQNLNHDAMYWYRQDPGQGLRLIYYSQIVNDFQKGDIAEGYSVSREKKESFPLTVTSAQKNPTAFYLCASMQDPNTEAFFGQGTRLTVV.

The chain couples TRBV18 to TRBJ2-5, with D uncertain. This CDR3 region has 13 residues. The germline V gene encodes CDR1 KGHSH and CDR2 LQKENI. The V gene lost 2 bases and the J gene lost 5 bases, with 9 bases spanning the gap. The CDR3 DNA reads TGTGCCAGCTCACCAATGGTCGCTGAGACCCAGTACTTC. Its translation: CASSPMVAETQYF.

The V call is TRBV19, the J call TRBJ2-7; D call uncertain. The CDR3 loop spans 14 amino acids. Germline CDR1 LNHDA, CDR2 SQIVND (reference sequence). V dropped 3 bases and J dropped 6 bases, with 15 bases sitting between them. CDR3 in amino acids: CASSIEAVTPEQYF. DNA of the CDR3: TGTGCCAGTAGTATTGAGGCAGTAACTCCCGAGCAGTACTTC. The entire variable domain, with the rest obtained from reference TRBV19 and TRBJ2-7, is as follows: DGGITQSPKYLFRKEGQNVTLSCEQNLNHDAMYWYRQDPGQGLRLIYYSQIVNDFQKGDIAEGYSVSREKKESFPLTVTSAQKNPTAFYLCASSIEAVTPEQYFGPGTRLTVT.

This sequence joins TRBV6-8 and TRBJ2-2; D perhaps matches TRBD1 (7 bases). Germline lookup yields CDR1 MNHGY and CDR2 SAAAGT. Trimming removed 6 bases from V and 7 bases from J, with 15 bases in between. This CDR3 has 14 amino acids. Here the CDR3 DNA reads TGTGCCAGCAGGAGACAGGGAGGCAGCGGGGAGCTGTTTTTT. Translated: CASRRQGGSGELFF.

This sequence joins TRBV11-3 and TRBJ1-1, with D possibly being TRBD1 (5 bases). Germline CDR1 and CDR2: SGHNT and YENEEA. The CDR3 has 15 residues. Trimming removed 4 bases at V and 4 bases at J, with 16 bases between. CDR3 amino acids: CASSSRGEQGTEAFF. CDR3 nucleotides: TGTGCCAGCAGCTCCCGGGGGGAGCAGGGCACTGAAGCTTTCTTT.

The sample holds a few counts of this clone. The chain couples TRBV6-8 to TRBJ2-2; 12 bases align to TRBD2. Losses at the gene ends were 5 bases for V and 4 bases for J; bases not matched to a gene: 14. The CDR3 runs to 19 residues. Germline CDR1 reads MNHGY; CDR2 reads SAAAGT. CDR3 coding DNA: TGTGCCAGCAGTGACCCCTCTAGCGGGGGGGCTTATGTCACCGGGGAGCTGTTTTTT. The encoded protein is CASSDPSSGGAYVTGELFF.

The V and J genes are TRBV6-8 and TRBJ2-6; TRBD1 might be the D (6 bases). CDR1 and CDR2 (germline): MNHGY, SAAAGT. The CDR3 consists of 17 residues. Trimming took off 5 bases at V and 4 bases at J, with 18 bases between the two ends. This CDR3 is CASSQQGRPFGANVLTF. The CDR3 DNA sequence: TGTGCCAGCAGTCAACAGGGACGGCCCTTCGGGGCCAACGTCCTGACTTTC.

Only a few counts were recorded for this clone. The gene calls are TRBV6-8 and TRBJ1-2; no clear D gene. The germline gives CDR1 MNHGY, CDR2 SAAAGT. Trimming took 2 bases from V and 4 from J, leaving 5 bases between them. The CDR3 covers 12 residues. For the CDR3, the DNA is TGTGCCAGCAGTTACGCCAGCTATGGCTACACCTTC. This encodes CASSYASYGYTF.

By share of the sample, this clone is hyperexpanded. V usage is TRBV19 and J usage is TRBJ2-3; D unresolved. Germline-derived CDR1 and CDR2 are LNHDA and SQIVND (reference sequence). The CDR3 runs 12 residues. Trimming removed 1 base from V and 1 base from J, with 0 bases in between. The chain's CDR3 is CASSIGTDTQYF. DNA of the CDR3: TGTGCCAGTAGTATAGGCACAGATACGCAGTATTTT.

This rearrangement joins TRBV6-8 to TRBJ1-1, with TRBD1 matching 8 bases. This CDR3 contains 12 residues. V dropped 7 bases and J dropped 6; count of bases not matched to a gene: 4. Looked up from germline, CDR1 is MNHGY and CDR2 is SAAAGT. In DNA, the CDR3 is TGTGCCAGCACCGGACAGGGAGCTGAAGCTTTCTTT. Its translation is CASTGQGAEAFF.

J is TRBJ2-7 and V is TRBV28; D is tentatively TRBD1 or TRBD2 (5 bases each). Per germline, CDR1 MDHEN and CDR2 SYDVKM. CDR3 length: 14 amino acids. Trimming removed 5 bases from V and 4 bases from J, with 15 bases in between. The CDR3 loop reads CASSARGRGYEQYF. CDR3 coding DNA: TGTGCCAGCAGTGCCCGGGGACGGGGTTACGAGCAGTACTTC.

Judged by abundance, this clone is medium-sized. The chain carries TRBV11-3 and TRBJ2-7; no reliable D call. The V gene's germline CDR1 is SGHNT and CDR2 YENEEA. This CDR3 comprises 15 residues. The V gene lost 3 bases and the J gene lost 0 bases, with 12 bases spanning the gap. CDR3 sequence: CASSFDLGSSYEQYF. CDR3 in DNA: TGTGCCAGCAGCTTTGACCTCGGAAGCTCCTACGAGCAGTACTTC.